A single sample gave rise to the 4 T cell receptor beta chains below, sequenced in a study of shared clonotypes between healthy human individuals. The table came from immunoSEQ multiplex PCR; TCRdb's copy has only in-frame clones and leaves some out. This sample has 2 million to 2.5 million clones; more than 85% occur once, and the top ten carry 0.35% to 0.5%. The sequencing input was naive CD4+ T cells from PBMCs. The subset is: CD45RA+ positively selected. The receptors derive from a man aged 18 to 29 in good health. Some clones in this sample may be carry-over from other donors' samples.

A single count supports this clone. This chain connects TRBV7-3 to TRBJ2-1; D assignment may be TRBD1 or TRBD2 (5 bases each). This CDR3 has 14 residues. In germline, CDR1 is SGHTA, CDR2 FQGTGA. The ends were cut back, 4 bases at V and 4 bases at J, with 11 bases in the middle. CDR3 sequence reads: CASSSRGAYNEQFF. Here the CDR3 DNA reads TGTGCCAGCAGCTCACGGGGCGCGTACAATGAGCAGTTCTTC. Combining the CDR3 with reference TRBV7-3 and TRBJ2-1 gives the whole variable domain GAGVSQTPSNKVTEKGKYVELRCDPISGHTALYWYRQSLGQGPEFLIYFQGTGAADDSGLPNDRFFAVRPEGSVSTLKIQRTERGDSAVYLCASSSRGAYNEQFFGPGTRLTVL.

Regarding this clone: The sample carries other DNA sequences with the same CDR3. The rearrangement joins TRBV28 to TRBJ2-7, with D hard to call. The length of the CDR3 is 11 residues. Trimming removed 5 bases at V and 4 bases at J, with 6 bases between. Germline loops: CDR1 MDHEN, CDR2 SYDVKM. The CDR3 DNA reads as TGTGCCAGCAGTCTCATTTACGAGCAGTACTTC. This sequence encodes CASSLIYEQYF.

DNA for the CDR3: TGTGCCAGCAGTACGGGCGGACAGGGGGGAGAGACCCAGTACTTC. Encoded protein: CASSTGGQGGETQYF. This sequence joins TRBV25-1 and TRBJ2-5; 10 bases are shared with TRBD1. Trimming removed 5 bases from V and 4 bases from J; junction bases left unmatched: 7. CDR3 size: 15 residues. CDR1 is MGHDK, CDR2 SYGVNS, per germline.

With regard to this clone: At one end the junction does not follow the germline gene, possibly because of a read error. The V and J genes are TRBV7-9 and TRBJ2-7, with TRBD2 matching 14 bases. Germline V gene data show CDR1 as SEHNR and CDR2 as FQNEAQ (reference sequence). The CDR3 spans 17 residues. CDR3 sequence (DNA): TGTGCCGGCAGCCGACTTCCGGGACTAGCGGGAGCTTACGAGCAGTACTTC. It translates to CAGSRLPGLAGAYEQYF.